One and the same sample provided the 13 T cell receptor beta chains below, sequenced in a study of blood T cells in healthy people across ages. With a J-beta primer mix and a sample-barcoded 5' primer, a second PCR ran about 6 to 11 cycles. MiXCR, run by TCRdb on the 5' RACE reads, gives a single entry per CDR3 protein. The table records over a million distinct CDR3 sequences, 59% of them present only once. Sequenced sample: blood. These receptors all stem from a man younger than 35 in good health.

The rearrangement uses TRBV12-3 or TRBV12-4 and TRBJ2-3, with a weak D call TRBD2 (6 bases). The V end was cut by 8 bases, the J end by 2 bases, with 14 bases between. The CDR3 extends over 14 amino acids. The CDR3 protein is CASQRRGPTDTQYF. The CDR3 region has the DNA TGTGCCAGCCAGCGGCGGGGACCCACAGATACGCAGTATTTT.

The J gene is TRBJ2-7, the V gene TRBV4-3; D is uncertain. Deletions cut 0 bases from V and 2 bases from J, with 8 bases between. The CDR3 has 14 residues. Germline V gene data show CDR1 as LGHNA and CDR2 as YSLEER. The CDR3 sequence: CASSQDGWAYEQYF. In DNA, the CDR3 is TGCGCCAGCAGCCAAGATGGTTGGGCCTACGAGCAGTACTTC.

This chain uses TRBV7-6 with TRBJ2-5, with 8 nucleotides matching TRBD1. The J call may be mistaken, given a closer DNA end match to TRBJ2-7. The CDR3 covers 14 residues. Looked up from germline, CDR1 is SGHVS and CDR2 is FNYEAQ. The CDR3 here is CASSLRTGMGEQYF. The CDR3 bases are TGTGCCAGCAGCTTACGGACAGGGATGGGCGAGCAGTACTTC.

This clonotype was picked up a small number of times. V and J are TRBV29-1 and TRBJ1-2, with 7 bases matching TRBD1. V lost 6 bases to trimming and J lost 3 bases; unmatched junction nucleotides: 7. The CDR3 loop spans 13 amino acids. Germline values: CDR1 SQVTM, CDR2 ANQGSEA. CDR3 sequence: CSVDGGGDYGYTF. CDR3 nucleotide sequence: TGCAGCGTCGACGGAGGGGGCGACTATGGCTACACCTTC. Full variable domain (missing parts from reference TRBV29-1 and TRBJ1-2): SAVISQKPSRDICQRGTSLTIQCQVDSQVTMMFWYRQQPGQSLTLIATANQGSEATYESGFVIDKFPISRPNLTFSTLTVSNMSPEDSSIYLCSVDGGGDYGYTFGSGTRLTVV.

This clonotype was detected only a few times. An end of the junction does not agree with germline; a read error may underlie this. The chain carries TRBV7-7 and TRBJ2-7; D call uncertain. TRBJ2-5 explains the end of the DNA better; the J call may be wrong. Germline values: CDR1 SSHAT, CDR2 FNYEAQ (reference sequence). The CDR3 is 10 amino acids. CDR3 coding DNA: TGTGCTAGCAGCTCTCAGACCCAGTACTTC. It is translated as CASSSQTQYF.

J is TRBJ2-7 and V is TRBV20-1; D remains ambiguous. The CDR3 totals 12 residues. Looked up from germline, CDR1 is DFQATT and CDR2 is SNEGSKA (reference sequence). Between the trimmed V and J ends, which lost 3 bases and 2 bases, there was a span of 8 bases. In DNA form, the CDR3 reads TGCAGTGCTAGTAAGTCCGCCTACGAGCAGTACTTC. It encodes CSASKSAYEQYF.

V is TRBV15 and J is TRBJ1-2; 9 bases agree with TRBD1. From germline, CDR1 is LNHNV and CDR2 YYDKDF (reference sequence). The CDR3 contains 13 residues. CDR3 bases: TGTGCTACAGGGGGCAACAATAACTATGGCTACACCTTC. Protein sequence: CATGGNNNYGYTF. The whole variable domain, remainder taken from reference TRBV15 and TRBJ1-2, is DAMVIQNPRYQVTQFGKPVTLSCSQTLNHNVMYWYQQKSSQAPKLLFHYYDKDFNNEADTPDNFQSRRPNTSFCFLDIRSPGLGDTAMYLCATGGNNNYGYTFGSGTRLTVV.

The chain couples TRBV6-5 to TRBJ2-3; D not certain. V lost 0 bases to trimming and J lost 3 bases, with 10 bases between them. The CDR3 contains 15 residues. The germline V gene has CDR1 MNHEY and CDR2 SVGAGI. CDR3 sequence reads: CASSYSPNPTDTQYF. DNA of the CDR3: TGTGCCAGCAGTTACTCACCCAACCCGACAGATACGCAGTATTTT.

The chain couples TRBV6-1 to TRBJ2-5; the D is unclear. CDR3 length equals 13 residues. Germline CDR1 MNHNS, CDR2 SASEGT. Trimming took 3 bases from V and 7 from J, leaving 12 bases between them. The CDR3 sequence is CASSDEQWGTQYF. The CDR3 DNA follows: TGTGCCAGCAGTGACGAACAGTGGGGGACCCAGTACTTC.

This rearrangement joins TRBV11-2 to TRBJ2-1; D is unclear. With 6 bases removed from V and 9 bases from J, the gap between germline ends came to 9 bases. The CDR3 totals 11 residues. From germline, CDR1 is SGHAT and CDR2 FQNNGV. CDR3 in amino acids: CASSQATEQFF. Written as DNA, the CDR3 is TGTGCCAGCAGTCAAGCGACTGAGCAGTTCTTC.

This clonotype turned up a few times. The V gene is TRBV5-1, the J gene TRBJ1-2; D uncertain. Germline CDR1 and CDR2: SGHRS and YFSETQ. V was clipped by 4 bases and J by 0 bases, with 13 bases between them. This CDR3 spans 15 amino acids. CDR3 loop: CASSKTTQANYGYTF. CDR3 coding DNA: TGCGCCAGCAGCAAGACGACCCAAGCTAACTATGGCTACACCTTC.

The gene calls are TRBV6-6 and TRBJ2-1, with 8 positions matching TRBD2. The junction had 3 bases not matched to a gene; V was cut back by 0 bases and J by 2 bases. The CDR3 is 16 amino acids. Per the germline V gene, CDR1 is MNHNY and CDR2 is SVGAGI (reference sequence). CDR3 coding DNA: TGTGCCAGCAGTTACTCACTAGCGGATCCCTACAATGAGCAGTTCTTC. Amino acid sequence: CASSYSLADPYNEQFF.

The rearrangement links TRBV5-1 to TRBJ2-1; TRBD1 is a possible D gene (5 bases). The germline CDR1 and CDR2 sequences are SGHRS and YFSETQ. CDR3 size: 13 residues. Trimming shortened V by 6 bases and J by 10 bases, and 17 bases separated the two germline ends. This CDR3 is CASNTGPSSEQFF. The CDR3 nucleotides read TGCGCCAGCAACACAGGACCCTCAAGCGAGCAGTTCTTC.